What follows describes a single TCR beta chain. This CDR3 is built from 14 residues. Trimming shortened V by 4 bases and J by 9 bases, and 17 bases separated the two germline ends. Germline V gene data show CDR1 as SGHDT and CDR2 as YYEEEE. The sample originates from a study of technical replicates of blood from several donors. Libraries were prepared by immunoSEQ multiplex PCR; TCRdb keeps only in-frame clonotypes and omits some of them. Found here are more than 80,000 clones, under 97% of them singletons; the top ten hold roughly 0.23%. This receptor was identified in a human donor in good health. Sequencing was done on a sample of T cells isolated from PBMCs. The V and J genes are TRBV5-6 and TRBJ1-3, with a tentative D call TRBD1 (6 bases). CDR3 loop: CASSQTGAGATIYF. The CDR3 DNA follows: TGTGCCAGCAGCCAGACAGGTGCCGGGGCCACCATATATTTT.